This entry lists 12 T cell receptor beta chains sequenced from one sample in a study of blood T cell repertoires in COVID-19. The data were produced by immunoSEQ multiplex PCR, yet TCRdb's version contains in-frame clones alone and is incomplete. This table holds 100,000 to 150,000 clones, roughly 90% found once. The sample consisted of peripheral blood. The receptors derive from a man aged 45-65 years with COVID-19, enrolled during active disease.

This rearrangement joins TRBV6-2 or TRBV6-3 to TRBJ2-7; 12 nucleotides line up with TRBD2. The CDR3 consists of 15 residues. The germline V gene encodes CDR1 MNHEY and CDR2 SVGEGT. J lost 6 bases, V lost 6 bases, and 9 bases had no gene match. CDR3 coding DNA: TGTGCCAGCAGCGCGACTAGCGGGAGTACCGGCGAGCAGTACTTC. It is translated as CASSATSGSTGEQYF.

The chain joins TRBV24-1 to TRBJ1-2; 8 bases are a match to TRBD1. In germline, CDR1 is KGHDR, CDR2 SFDVKD. V was pared by 5 bases and J by 4 bases, with 2 bases of the junction left unmatched. This CDR3 comprises 13 residues. The CDR3 reads CATSAGGSYGYTF. The CDR3 nucleotides read TGTGCCACCAGTGCAGGGGGCAGCTATGGCTACACCTTC.

The V gene is TRBV3-1 (or the pseudogene TRBV3-2), the J gene TRBJ2-1; 7 nucleotides agree with TRBD2. Germline CDR1 is LGHDT and CDR2 is YNNKEL (reference sequence). The CDR3 has 16 amino acids. The J segment lost 2 bases and the V segment lost 5 bases, leaving 9 bases of the junction unmatched. Written as DNA, the CDR3 is TGTGCCAGCAGCGTCCGACTAGGACTAGCCTACAATGAGCAGTTCTTC. Its protein is CASSVRLGLAYNEQFF.

The V and J genes are TRBV2 and TRBJ2-6, with D possibly TRBD2 on 6 matching bases. Germline V lookup: CDR1 SNHLY, CDR2 FYNNEI. The CDR3 length is 13 residues. Trimming pared 6 bases from V and 4 bases from J, leaving 7 bases between. The CDR3 protein is CASSGGGANVLTF. CDR3 nucleotides: TGTGCCAGCAGCGGAGGGGGGGCCAACGTCCTGACTTTC.

The chain employs TRBV10-1 and TRBJ1-2, with a weak D call TRBD1 (6 bases). Germline V gene lookup returns CDR1 WNHNN and CDR2 SYGVQD (reference sequence). This CDR3 comprises 15 residues. CDR3 coding DNA: TGCCCAAAAACGAGAGGGGGGGGAGGTAACTATGGCTACACCTTC. As protein: CPKTRGGGGNYGYTF.

This clone was detected a few times. The chain links TRBV6-5 to TRBJ1-1, with D unresolved. There are 15 residues in the CDR3. The ends were cut back, 0 bases at V and 4 bases at J, with 12 bases in the middle. Germline V CDR1 and CDR2: MNHEY, SVGAGI. Here the CDR3 reads CASSYSGSLFTEAFF. The CDR3 region has the DNA TGTGCCAGCAGTTACTCGGGTAGCTTGTTCACTGAAGCTTTCTTT.

The rearrangement links TRBV4-1 to TRBJ2-1; D not resolved. Germline V gene lookup returns CDR1 MGHRA and CDR2 YSYEKL. The CDR3 extends over 15 amino acids. With 4 bases removed from V and 4 bases from J, the gap between germline ends came to 14 bases. The CDR3: CASSPRVPFYNEQFF. DNA of the CDR3: TGCGCCAGCAGCCCCCGCGTTCCGTTTTACAATGAGCAGTTCTTC.

This chain links TRBV28 with TRBJ1-3; D is uncertain. Germline V lookup: CDR1 MDHEN, CDR2 SYDVKM. V gave up 6 bases and J gave up 0 bases, with 12 bases separating them. The CDR3 is 15 residues long. CDR3 bases: TGTGCCAGCAGGGAGCCCCTTTTCTCTGGAAACACCATATATTTT. Amino acids: CASREPLFSGNTIYF.

This chain uses TRBV11-2 with TRBJ2-3; 11 bases match TRBD2. The CDR3 spans 15 residues. The germline V gene has CDR1 SGHAT and CDR2 FQNNGV. With V trimmed by 5 bases and J by 6 bases, 7 bases remained unmatched. Here the CDR3 DNA reads TGTGCCAGCAGCCTAACTAGCGGGAGTTCGGATACGCAGTATTTT. Translated: CASSLTSGSSDTQYF.

The V gene is TRBV10-2, the J gene TRBJ2-2; TRBD2 matches 14 bases. Germline lookup yields CDR1 WSHSY and CDR2 SAAADI. This CDR3 is 19 amino acids long. CDR3 sequence: CVGSLGGTSGRKNTGELFF. CDR3 in DNA: TGCGTAGGAAGTTTGGGAGGGACTAGCGGGAGAAAAAACACCGGGGAGCTGTTTTTT.

The CDR3 loop is CASSSSGLGVYNEQFF. The CDR3 DNA follows: TGCGCCAGCAGCTCCTCGGGACTAGGGGTCTACAATGAGCAGTTCTTC. The rearrangement links TRBV5-1 to TRBJ2-1; 8 bases line up with TRBD2. Trimming at V came to 3 bases and at J to 3 bases, leaving 8 bases not matched to a gene. Germline CDR1 is SGHRS and CDR2 is YFSETQ. This CDR3 is built from 16 residues.

The chain employs TRBV2 and TRBJ1-1; 9 nucleotides line up with TRBD1. CDR3 length: 15 amino acids. Germline V gene sequence: CDR1 SNHLY, CDR2 FYNNEI. V dropped 3 bases and J dropped 6; count of bases not matched to a gene: 8. CDR3 sequence reads: CASSDRTGAGAEAFF. DNA of the CDR3: TGTGCCAGCAGTGACCGGACAGGGGCGGGGGCTGAAGCTTTCTTT.